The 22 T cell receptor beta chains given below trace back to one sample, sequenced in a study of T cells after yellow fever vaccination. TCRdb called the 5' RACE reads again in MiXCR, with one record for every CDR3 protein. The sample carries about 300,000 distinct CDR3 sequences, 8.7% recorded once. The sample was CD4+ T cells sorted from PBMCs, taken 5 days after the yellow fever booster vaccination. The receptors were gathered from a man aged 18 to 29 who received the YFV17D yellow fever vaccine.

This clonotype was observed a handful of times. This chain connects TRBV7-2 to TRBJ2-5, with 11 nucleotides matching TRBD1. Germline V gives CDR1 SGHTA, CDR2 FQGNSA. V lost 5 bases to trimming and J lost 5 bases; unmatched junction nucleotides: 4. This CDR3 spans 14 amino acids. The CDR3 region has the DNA TGTGCCAGCAGCGACGGACAGGGGGCGGAGACCCAGTACTTC. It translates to CASSDGQGAETQYF.

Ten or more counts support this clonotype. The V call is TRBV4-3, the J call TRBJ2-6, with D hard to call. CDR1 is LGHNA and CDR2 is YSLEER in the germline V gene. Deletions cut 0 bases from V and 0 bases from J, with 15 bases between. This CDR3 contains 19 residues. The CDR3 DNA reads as TGCGCCAGCAGCCAAGAGCGCGGCCTATTGAGCTCTGGGGCCAACGTCCTGACTTTC. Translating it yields CASSQERGLLSSGANVLTF.

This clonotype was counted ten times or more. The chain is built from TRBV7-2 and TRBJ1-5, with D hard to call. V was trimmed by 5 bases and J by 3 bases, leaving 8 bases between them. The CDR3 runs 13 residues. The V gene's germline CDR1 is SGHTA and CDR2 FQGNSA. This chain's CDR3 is CASSKDPNQPQHF. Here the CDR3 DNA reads TGTGCCAGCAGCAAAGATCCCAATCAGCCCCAGCATTTT.

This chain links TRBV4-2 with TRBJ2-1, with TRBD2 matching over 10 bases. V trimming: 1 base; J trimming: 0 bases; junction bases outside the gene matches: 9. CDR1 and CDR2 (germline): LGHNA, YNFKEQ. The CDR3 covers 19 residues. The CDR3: CASSQVASGGGSSYNEQFF. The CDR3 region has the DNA TGTGCCAGCAGCCAAGTAGCTAGCGGGGGCGGGAGCTCCTACAATGAGCAGTTCTTC.

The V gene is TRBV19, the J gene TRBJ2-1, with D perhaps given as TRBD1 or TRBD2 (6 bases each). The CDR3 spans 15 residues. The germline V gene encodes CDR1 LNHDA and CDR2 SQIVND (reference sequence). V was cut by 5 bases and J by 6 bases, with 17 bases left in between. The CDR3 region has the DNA TGTGCCAGTAGTGAGTCTGGGGGGCTGGGCAATGAGCAGTTCTTC. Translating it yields CASSESGGLGNEQFF.

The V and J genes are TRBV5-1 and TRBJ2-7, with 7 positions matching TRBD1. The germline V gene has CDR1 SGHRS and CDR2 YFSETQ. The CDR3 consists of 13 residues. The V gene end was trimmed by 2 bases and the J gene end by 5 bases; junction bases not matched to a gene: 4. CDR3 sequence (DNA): TGCGCCAGCAGCTTACAGGGGTCCCACGAGCAGTACTTC. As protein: CASSLQGSHEQYF. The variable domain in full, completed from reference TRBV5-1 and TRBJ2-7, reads KAGVTQTPRYLIKTRGQQVTLSCSPISGHRSVSWYQQTPGQGLQFLFEYFSETQRNKGNFPGRFSGRQFSNSRSEMNVSTLELGDSALYLCASSLQGSHEQYFGPGTRLTVT.

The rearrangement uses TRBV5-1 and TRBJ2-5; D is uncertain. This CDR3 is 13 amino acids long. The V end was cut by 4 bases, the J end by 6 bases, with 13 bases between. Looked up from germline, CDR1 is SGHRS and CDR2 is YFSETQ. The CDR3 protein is CASSTLPSKTQYF. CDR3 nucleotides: TGCGCCAGCAGCACGTTGCCCTCCAAGACCCAGTACTTC. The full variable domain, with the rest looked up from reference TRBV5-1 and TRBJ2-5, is KAGVTQTPRYLIKTRGQQVTLSCSPISGHRSVSWYQQTPGQGLQFLFEYFSETQRNKGNFPGRFSGRQFSNSRSEMNVSTLELGDSALYLCASSTLPSKTQYFGPGTRLLVL.

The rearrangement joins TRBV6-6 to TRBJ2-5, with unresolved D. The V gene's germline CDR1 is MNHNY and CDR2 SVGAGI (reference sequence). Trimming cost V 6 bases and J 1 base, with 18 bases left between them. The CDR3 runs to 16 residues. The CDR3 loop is CASSQFIRTLQETQYF. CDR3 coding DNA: TGTGCCAGCAGCCAATTTATACGGACGCTCCAAGAGACCCAGTACTTC.

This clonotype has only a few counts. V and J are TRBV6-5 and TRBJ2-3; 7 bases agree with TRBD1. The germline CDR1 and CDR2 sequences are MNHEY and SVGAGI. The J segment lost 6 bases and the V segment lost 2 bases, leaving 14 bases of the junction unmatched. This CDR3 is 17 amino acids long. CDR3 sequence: CASSYRAGGRHTDTQYF. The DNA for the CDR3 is TGTGCCAGCAGTTACAGGGCAGGGGGAAGACACACGGATACGCAGTATTTT.

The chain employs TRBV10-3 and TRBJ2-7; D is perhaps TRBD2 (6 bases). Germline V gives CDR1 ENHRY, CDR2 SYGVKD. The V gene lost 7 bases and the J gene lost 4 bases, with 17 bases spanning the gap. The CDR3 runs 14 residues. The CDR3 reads CAITRDSFGYEQYF. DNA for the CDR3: TGTGCCATCACCCGGGACTCCTTTGGGTACGAGCAGTACTTC.

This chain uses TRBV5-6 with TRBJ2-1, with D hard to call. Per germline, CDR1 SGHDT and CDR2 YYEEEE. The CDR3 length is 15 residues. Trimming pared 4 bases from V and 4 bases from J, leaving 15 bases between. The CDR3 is CASSRFGTGYNEQFF. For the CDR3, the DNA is TGTGCCAGCAGCCGATTTGGTACTGGTTACAATGAGCAGTTCTTC.

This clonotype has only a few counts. The CDR3 region has the DNA TGTGCCAGCTCACCAACACCCGCGGGACAGGGTAGCAATCAGCCCCAGCATTTT. Translation gives CASSPTPAGQGSNQPQHF. This chain joins TRBV18 and TRBJ1-5; 9 bases are a match to TRBD1. This CDR3 comprises 18 residues. From germline, CDR1 is KGHSH and CDR2 LQKENI. Germline trimming cut 2 bases from V and 0 bases from J; bases unmatched to any gene: 8.

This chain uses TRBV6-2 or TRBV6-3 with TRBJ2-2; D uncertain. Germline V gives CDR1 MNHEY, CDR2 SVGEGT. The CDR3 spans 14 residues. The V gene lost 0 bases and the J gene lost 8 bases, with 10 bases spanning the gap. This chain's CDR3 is CASSYSTWAGELFF. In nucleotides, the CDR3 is TGTGCCAGCAGTTACTCGACCTGGGCGGGGGAGCTGTTTTTT.

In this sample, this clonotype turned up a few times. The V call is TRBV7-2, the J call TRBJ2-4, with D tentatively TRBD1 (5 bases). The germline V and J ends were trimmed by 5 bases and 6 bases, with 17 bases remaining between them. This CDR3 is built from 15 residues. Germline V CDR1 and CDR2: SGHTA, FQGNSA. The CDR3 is CASSPPQGPGNIQYF. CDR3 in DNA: TGTGCCAGCAGCCCCCCTCAGGGCCCGGGAAACATTCAGTACTTC.

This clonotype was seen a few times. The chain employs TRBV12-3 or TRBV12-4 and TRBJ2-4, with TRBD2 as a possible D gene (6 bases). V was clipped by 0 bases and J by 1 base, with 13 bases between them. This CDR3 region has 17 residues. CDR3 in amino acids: CASSLADLSGAKNIQYF. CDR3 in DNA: TGTGCCAGCAGTTTAGCGGATCTGAGCGGGGCCAAAAACATTCAGTACTTC.

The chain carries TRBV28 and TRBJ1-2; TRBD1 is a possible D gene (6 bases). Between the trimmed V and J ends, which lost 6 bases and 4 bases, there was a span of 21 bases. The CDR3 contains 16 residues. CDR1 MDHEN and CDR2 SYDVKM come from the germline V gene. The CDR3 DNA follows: TGTGCCAGCAGCTCACCGCCTTACAGGGTTATCTATGGCTACACCTTC. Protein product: CASSSPPYRVIYGYTF.

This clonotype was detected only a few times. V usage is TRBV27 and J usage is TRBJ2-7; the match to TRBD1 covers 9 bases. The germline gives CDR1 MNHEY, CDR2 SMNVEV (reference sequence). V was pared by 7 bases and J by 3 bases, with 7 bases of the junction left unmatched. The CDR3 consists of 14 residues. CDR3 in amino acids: CASKPGQGNYEQYF. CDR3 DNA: TGTGCCAGCAAGCCGGGACAGGGTAACTACGAGCAGTACTTC.

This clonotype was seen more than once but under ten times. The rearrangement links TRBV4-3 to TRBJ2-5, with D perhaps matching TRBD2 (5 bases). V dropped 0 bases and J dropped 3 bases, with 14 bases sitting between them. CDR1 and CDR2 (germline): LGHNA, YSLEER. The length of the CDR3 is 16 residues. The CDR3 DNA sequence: TGCGCCAGCAGCCAAGAACTCGCGGGCGGAAAAGAGACCCAGTACTTC. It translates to CASSQELAGGKETQYF.

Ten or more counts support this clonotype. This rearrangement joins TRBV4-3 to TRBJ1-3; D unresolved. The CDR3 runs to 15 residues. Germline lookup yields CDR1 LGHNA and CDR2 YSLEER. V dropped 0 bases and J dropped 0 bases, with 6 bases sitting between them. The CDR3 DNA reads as TGCGCCAGCAGCCAAGACGCCCACTCTGGAAACACCATATATTTT. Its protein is CASSQDAHSGNTIYF.

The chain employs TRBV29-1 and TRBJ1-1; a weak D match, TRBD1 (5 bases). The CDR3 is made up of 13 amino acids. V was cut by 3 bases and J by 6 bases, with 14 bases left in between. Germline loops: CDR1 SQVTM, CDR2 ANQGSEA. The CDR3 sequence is CSVDSQGGPEAFF. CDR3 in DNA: TGCAGCGTTGACAGTCAGGGTGGGCCTGAAGCTTTCTTT.

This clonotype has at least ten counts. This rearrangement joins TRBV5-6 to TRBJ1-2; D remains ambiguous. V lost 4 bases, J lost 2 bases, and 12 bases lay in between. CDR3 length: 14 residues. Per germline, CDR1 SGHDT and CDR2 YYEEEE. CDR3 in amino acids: CASSEYRGNYGYTF. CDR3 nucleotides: TGTGCCAGCAGCGAATACAGAGGAAACTATGGCTACACCTTC.

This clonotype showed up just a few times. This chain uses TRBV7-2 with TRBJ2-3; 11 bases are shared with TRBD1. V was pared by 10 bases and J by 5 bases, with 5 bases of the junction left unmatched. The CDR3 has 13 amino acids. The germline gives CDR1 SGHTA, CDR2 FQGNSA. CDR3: CATRTGGLDTQYF. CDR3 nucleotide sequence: TGTGCCACCCGGACAGGGGGCTTAGATACGCAGTATTTT.